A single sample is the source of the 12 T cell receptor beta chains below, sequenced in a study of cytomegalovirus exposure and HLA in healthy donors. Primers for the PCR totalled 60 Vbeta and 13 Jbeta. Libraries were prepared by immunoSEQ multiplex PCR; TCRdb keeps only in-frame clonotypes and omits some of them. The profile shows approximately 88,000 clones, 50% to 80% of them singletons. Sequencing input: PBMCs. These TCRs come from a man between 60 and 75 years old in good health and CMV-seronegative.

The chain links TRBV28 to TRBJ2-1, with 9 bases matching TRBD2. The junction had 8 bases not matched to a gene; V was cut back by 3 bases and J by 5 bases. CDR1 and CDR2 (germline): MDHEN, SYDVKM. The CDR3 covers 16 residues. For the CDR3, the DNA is TGTGCCAGCAGTTTCTTGAGCGGGGGGCTTAACAATGAGCAGTTCTTC. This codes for CASSFLSGGLNNEQFF.

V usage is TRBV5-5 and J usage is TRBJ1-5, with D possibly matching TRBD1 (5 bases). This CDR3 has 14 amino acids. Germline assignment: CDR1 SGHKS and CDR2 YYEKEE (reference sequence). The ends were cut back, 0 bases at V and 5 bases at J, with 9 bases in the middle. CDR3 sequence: CASSLAGGDQPQHF. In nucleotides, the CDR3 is TGTGCCAGCAGCTTGGCCGGGGGGGATCAGCCCCAGCATTTT.

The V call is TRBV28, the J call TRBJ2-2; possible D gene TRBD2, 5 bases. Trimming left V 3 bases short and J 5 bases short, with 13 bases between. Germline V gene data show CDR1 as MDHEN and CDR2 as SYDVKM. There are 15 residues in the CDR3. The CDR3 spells CASSLGGRTTGELFF. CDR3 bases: TGTGCCAGCAGTTTGGGTGGGAGAACTACCGGGGAGCTGTTTTTT.

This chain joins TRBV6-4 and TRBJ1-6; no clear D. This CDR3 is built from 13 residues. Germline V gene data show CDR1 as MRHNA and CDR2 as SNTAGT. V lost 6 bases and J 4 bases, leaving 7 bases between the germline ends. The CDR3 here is CASRNSYNSPLHF. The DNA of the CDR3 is TGTGCCAGCAGAAACAGTTATAATTCACCCCTCCACTTT.

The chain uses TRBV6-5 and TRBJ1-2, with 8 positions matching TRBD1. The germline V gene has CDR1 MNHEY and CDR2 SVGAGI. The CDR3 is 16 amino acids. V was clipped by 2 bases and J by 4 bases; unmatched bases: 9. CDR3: CASSYAGTGVSYGYTF. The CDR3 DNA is TGTGCCAGCAGTTACGCCGGGACAGGTGTTTCCTATGGCTACACCTTC.

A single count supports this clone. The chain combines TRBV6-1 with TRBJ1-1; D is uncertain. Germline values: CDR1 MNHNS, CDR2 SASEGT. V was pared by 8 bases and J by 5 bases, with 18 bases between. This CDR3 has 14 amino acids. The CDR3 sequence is CASDPDPPGTEAFF. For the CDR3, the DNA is TGTGCCAGCGATCCGGACCCCCCGGGAACTGAAGCTTTCTTT.

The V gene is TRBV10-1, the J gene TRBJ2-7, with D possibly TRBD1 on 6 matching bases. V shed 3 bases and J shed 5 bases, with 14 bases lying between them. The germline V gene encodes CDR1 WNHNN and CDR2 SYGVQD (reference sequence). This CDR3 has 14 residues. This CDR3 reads CASSESLGADEQYF. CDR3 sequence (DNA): TGCGCCAGCAGTGAATCATTGGGGGCTGACGAGCAGTACTTC.

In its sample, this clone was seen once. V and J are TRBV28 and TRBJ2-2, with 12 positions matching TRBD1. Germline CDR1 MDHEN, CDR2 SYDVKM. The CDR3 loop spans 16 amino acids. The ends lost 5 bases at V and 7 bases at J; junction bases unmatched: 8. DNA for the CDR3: TGTGCCAGCAGTGCCGCCGGGACAGGGGGCAGCGGGGAGCTGTTTTTT. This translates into CASSAAGTGGSGELFF.

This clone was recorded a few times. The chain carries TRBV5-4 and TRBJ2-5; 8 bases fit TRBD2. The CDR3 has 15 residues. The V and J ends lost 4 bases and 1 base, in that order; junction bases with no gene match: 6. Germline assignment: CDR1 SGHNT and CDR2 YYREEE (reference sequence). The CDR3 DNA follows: TGTGCCAGCAGCCAAGATCGGGGGGGCCAAGAGACCCAGTACTTC. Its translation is CASSQDRGGQETQYF.

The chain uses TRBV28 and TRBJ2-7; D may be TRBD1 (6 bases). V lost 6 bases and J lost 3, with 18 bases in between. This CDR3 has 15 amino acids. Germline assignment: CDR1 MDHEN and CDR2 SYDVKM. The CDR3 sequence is CASRTPGQTIYEQYF. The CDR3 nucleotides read TGTGCCAGCAGAACTCCCGGACAGACTATCTACGAGCAGTACTTC.

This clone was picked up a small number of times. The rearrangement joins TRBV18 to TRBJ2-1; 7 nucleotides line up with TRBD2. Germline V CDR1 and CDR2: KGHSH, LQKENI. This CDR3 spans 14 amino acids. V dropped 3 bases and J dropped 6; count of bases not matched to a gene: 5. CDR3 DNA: TGTGCCAGCTCACCGGGGGGGAGGCTCAATGAGCAGTTCTTC. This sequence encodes CASSPGGRLNEQFF.

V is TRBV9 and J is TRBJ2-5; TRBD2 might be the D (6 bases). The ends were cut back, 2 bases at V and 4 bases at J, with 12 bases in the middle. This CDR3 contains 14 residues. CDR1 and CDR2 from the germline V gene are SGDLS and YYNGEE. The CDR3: CASSVGGTLETQYF. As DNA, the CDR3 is TGTGCCAGCAGCGTGGGCGGGACCCTAGAGACCCAGTACTTC.